The rows below give T cell receptor beta chains drawn from one sample of a study of blood T cell repertoires in COVID-19. Generated by immunoSEQ multiplex PCR, the TCRdb table keeps only in-frame clones and is missing some. This table has around 110,000 clones, approximately 80% appearing once. The sample comprised peripheral blood. These receptors came from a woman aged 55 to 70 with acute or convalescent COVID-19. The CDR3 runs from the conserved cysteine through the conserved F or W. Size values are once, few and many counts, or a class for expanded clones, and some rows have none.

j_call | clone_size | v_call | cdr3_aa
TRBJ2-7 | NA | TRBV29-1 | CSVEDLRGGPGEQYF
TRBJ2-1 | NA | TRBV7-6 | CASSLDRDDEQFF
TRBJ1-2 | NA | TRBV5-6 | CASSAGTQGGYGYTF
TRBJ1-4 | NA | TRBV3-1/TRBV3-2 | CASSQDRGRKLFF
TRBJ2-1 | NA | TRBV2 | CASRSRTGVLDEQFF
TRBJ1-4 | NA | TRBV2 | CASSEHSRSGEKLFF
TRBJ1-1 | NA | TRBV21-1 | CASAPHLTAYRDTEAFF
TRBJ1-2 | NA | TRBV11-1 | CASSSGTGNYGYTF
TRBJ1-5 | NA | TRBV19 | CASSMARQPQHF
TRBJ1-2 | NA | TRBV29-1 | CSVEGTGGLNYGYTF
TRBJ1-4 | once | TRBV7-2 | CASSTPTGSNEKLFF
TRBJ1-2 | NA | TRBV27 | CASSYRVNYGYTF
TRBJ2-7 | NA | TRBV10-1 | CASSNPVGFYEQYF
TRBJ2-3 | NA | TRBV19 | CASSRGWERLTDTQYF
TRBJ2-1 | NA | TRBV27 | CASSLSLAGANEQFF
TRBJ2-2 | NA | TRBV28 | CASISWGRETGELFF
TRBJ2-1 | NA | TRBV10-3 | CAISPSAGGQEQFF
TRBJ2-1 | NA | TRBV5-1 | CASSLLQGSYNEQFF
TRBJ2-5 | NA | TRBV28 | CASSSRSGQETQYF
TRBJ2-5 | NA | TRBV5-1 | CASSLYSRTVQETQYF
TRBJ2-7 | NA | TRBV4-1 | CASSQATGNDEQYF
TRBJ2-5 | once | TRBV7-8 | CASYKPGETQYF
TRBJ2-2 | few | TRBV5-8 | CASSFPLSGRDTGELFF
TRBJ2-7 | NA | TRBV6-5 | CASSLGDRHYEQYF
TRBJ2-7 | NA | TRBV10-3 | CAISEGAGVHF
TRBJ2-1 | NA | TRBV5-5 | CASSPVVQGGRQFF